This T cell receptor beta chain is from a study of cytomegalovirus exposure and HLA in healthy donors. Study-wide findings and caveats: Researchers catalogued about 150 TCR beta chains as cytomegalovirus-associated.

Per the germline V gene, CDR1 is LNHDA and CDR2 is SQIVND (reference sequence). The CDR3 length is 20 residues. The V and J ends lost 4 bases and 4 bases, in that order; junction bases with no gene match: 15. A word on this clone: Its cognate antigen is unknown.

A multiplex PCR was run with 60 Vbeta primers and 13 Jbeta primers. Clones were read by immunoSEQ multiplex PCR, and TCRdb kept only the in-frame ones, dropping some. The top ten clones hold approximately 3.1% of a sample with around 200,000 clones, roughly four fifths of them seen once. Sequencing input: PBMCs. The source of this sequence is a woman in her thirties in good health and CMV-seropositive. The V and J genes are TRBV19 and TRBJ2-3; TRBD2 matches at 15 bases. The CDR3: CASSKTPGLAGGPSADTQYF. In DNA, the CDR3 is TGTGCCAGTAGTAAAACCCCCGGACTAGCGGGAGGGCCCTCGGCAGATACGCAGTATTTT.